Sequencing of this TCR beta chain was carried out in a study of memory CD4+ T cells and cytomegalovirus serostatus (dated by TCRdb to between 2018 and 2020). In terms of the full investigation: The cohort comprised around 35 healthy Belgian adults, 9 CMV seropositive and roughly 24 CMV seronegative. To replicate a published TCR-based CMV serostatus classifier, the researchers sequenced the CD4+ memory TCRbeta repertoires of a Belgian cohort whose cytomegalovirus serostatus was known. The investigation overall reported the following: On the Belgian cohort, the classifier based on the original framework reached a median bootstrapped AUC of 0.95, with a 95% CI of 0.76-1.00. For predicting CMV serostatus, the median bootstrapped AUC was roughly 0.95 using the original framework and about 0.89 using a US-trained random forest. The results were read as suggesting that the CMV-associated TCR signature is, for the most part, present in the CD4+ memory repertoire. Only CD4+CD45RO+ memory cells were sequenced, in contrast to the original study, which included naive and memory CD4+ and CD8+ populations. Among the 164 previously reported CMV-associated TCRbeta sequences, 67 showed up in the CD4+ memory repertoires, with each one found in between one and five individuals.

The Quick-DNA Microprep Kit was used to extract genomic DNA from the sorted cells. Amplification of TCRbeta DNA was done with the immunoSEQ hsTCRbeta kit, following the protocol from the manufacturer. An Illumina MiSeq instrument was used to sequence the TCRbeta libraries. Per the source publication's procedure: After out-of-frame sequences were removed, around 2,200,000 distinct TCRbeta sequences remained, averaging approximately 68,000 per individual. Two values were used to score each individual: the count of around 150 previously reported CMV-associated TCRbeta sequences and the total count of productive distinct TCRbeta sequences. A beta-binomial model was reimplemented in Python, and scikit-learn random forests with default parameters were trained on data from the US cohort. Classifier performance on the Belgian cohort was reported as the median AUC with percentile confidence intervals calculated over 10,000 bootstrap iterations. TCRdb retrieved this table from immuneACCESS and kept in-frame rearrangements only. Not all clones are present; in checked studies, unresolved V genes account for under half, and no reason is known for the remainder. V, J and clone size are those of that table, while D and trimming were read from the DNA. The sample table contains 75,000 to 90,000 clones; only one count was recorded for less than 90% of them. The ten largest clones add up to around 0.8% of the sample.

A FACSAria II was used to sort memory CD4+ T cells, defined as single viable CD3+CD4+CD8-CD45RO+ cells. CMV serostatus was determined with a Roche Elecsys assay detecting serum IgG against CMV pp150, pp28, p38 and p52. After the samples were thawed, total CD4+ T cells were enriched through positive selection using CD4 magnetic microbeads. The samples came from a different study that was designed specifically to examine the CD4+ T cell memory repertoire. Peripheral blood mononuclear cells were isolated and cryopreserved following standard operating procedures; serum was stored at -80 °C. Staining used CD3-PerCP (BW264/56), CD4-APC (RPA-T4), CD45RO-PE (UCHT1) and CD8-Pacific Orange (3B5) antibodies, with Sytox blue excluding non-viable cells. A word on this clone: Its recognized antigen is unknown. The record has no base qualities; no much larger clone is one base away.

The sequencing input was memory CD4+ T cells from blood. The clonotype originates from an adult in good health and CMV-seronegative.

In nucleotides, the sequence is TGTGCCAGCAGTTACTCCACGAACACTGAAGCTTTCTTT. It codes for CASSYSTNTEAFF. The chain uses TRBV6-5 and TRBJ1-1, with no confidently assigned D gene. Measured from the cysteine to the phenylalanine, the CDR3 is 13 residues long. Just the 39-base CDR3 DNA is kept, in frame starting at base 1. The germline ends are 3 bases apart after V is trimmed by 0 bases and J by 1 base. In the germline V gene, CDR1 corresponds to MNHEY and CDR2 to SVGAGI.